This is a list of T cell receptor beta chains from one sample in a study of T cells after yellow fever vaccination. Each CDR3 protein is one row after TCRdb ran MiXCR on the 5' RACE reads. The profile covers roughly 500,000 distinct CDR3 sequences, with roughly a fifth appearing a single time and 14% taken by the ten largest. Sequences were derived from PBMCs, sampled 15 days after the yellow fever booster vaccination. The source is a man aged 30 to 45 who received the YFV17D yellow fever vaccine. Each CDR3 is given with its conserved first and last residue. Fields, in order: J gene, D gene, V gene, clone size, CDR3 DNA, CDR3 protein. A D gene is named only where the DNA matches it firmly. Only part of the rows carry a size: once, few, many, or a class if the clone is expanded.

J: TRBJ2-7
D: NA
V: TRBV7-2
size: many
DNA: TGTGCCAGCAGCTTCAGGCCGACTTCCTACGAGCAGTACTTC
CDR3: CASSFRPTSYEQYF

J: TRBJ1-6
D: TRBD1
V: TRBV29-1
size: NA
DNA: TGCAGCGGGCGGACAGGGGTTTTTTCACCCCTCCACTTT
CDR3: CSGRTGVFSPLHF

J: TRBJ2-3
D: TRBD2
V: TRBV5-1
size: few
DNA: TGCGCCAGCAGCCGGGGACTAGCGGAAGGGGATACGCAGTATTTT
CDR3: CASSRGLAEGDTQYF

J: TRBJ1-1
D: NA
V: TRBV29-1
size: few
DNA: TGCAGCGTTGAAGATCTAGGGGGGCTAGCTGAAGCTTTCTTT
CDR3: CSVEDLGGLAEAFF

J: TRBJ2-3
D: TRBD2
V: TRBV7-2
size: few
DNA: TGTGCCAGCACCCGTGGGGGGGAGGGGTCAGATACGCAGTATTTT
CDR3: CASTRGGEGSDTQYF

J: TRBJ1-4
D: NA
V: TRBV27
size: few
DNA: TGTGCCAGCAGGAATAATGAAAAACTGTTTTTT
CDR3: CASRNNEKLFF

J: TRBJ2-3
D: NA
V: TRBV24-1
size: NA
DNA: TGTGCCACCAGTGAAGACTCCGGGACACGTAGACCCACAGATACGCAGTATTTT
CDR3: CATSEDSGTRRPTDTQYF

J: TRBJ2-7
D: NA
V: TRBV5-5
size: NA
DNA: TGTGCCAGCAGTTTGACAGACCCCTACGAGCAGTACTTC
CDR3: CASSLTDPYEQYF

J: TRBJ2-5
D: NA
V: TRBV12-3/TRBV12-4
size: NA
DNA: TGTGCCAGCAGTGCCCCCCCCGCCGGACACCAAGAGACCCAGTACTTC
CDR3: CASSAPPAGHQETQYF

J: TRBJ2-1
D: NA
V: TRBV7-9
size: few
DNA: TGTGCCAGCAGCCCTCGGGGGCAGCTTCTAAACAATGAGCAGTTCTTC
CDR3: CASSPRGQLLNNEQFF

J: TRBJ1-1
D: NA
V: TRBV30
size: NA
DNA: TGTGCCTACCACACGGGGACTGAAGCTTTCTTT
CDR3: CAYHTGTEAFF

J: TRBJ2-7
D: NA
V: TRBV12-3/TRBV12-4
size: NA
DNA: TGTGCCAGCACCAGAGCGGTCACCTACGAGCAGTACTTC
CDR3: CASTRAVTYEQYF

J: TRBJ2-5
D: TRBD1
V: TRBV5-1
size: NA
DNA: TGCGCCAGCAGCACCTGGTCAGGGGGTCAAGAGACCCAGTACTTC
CDR3: CASSTWSGGQETQYF

J: TRBJ2-7
D: TRBD1
V: TRBV6-2/TRBV6-3
size: few
DNA: TGTGCCAGCAGTCCTACTGGACAGGTTCGGGAGCAGTACTTC
CDR3: CASSPTGQVREQYF

J: TRBJ2-5
D: NA
V: TRBV24-1
size: NA
DNA: TGTGCCACCAGTGACCCCGGGGGCCCCGGGGAGACCCAGTACTTC
CDR3: CATSDPGGPGETQYF

J: TRBJ1-1
D: NA
V: TRBV11-2
size: NA
DNA: TGTGCCAGCAGCACGCGGGGGCGGGACACTGAAGCTTTCTTT
CDR3: CASSTRGRDTEAFF

J: TRBJ2-7
D: NA
V: TRBV6-6
size: NA
DNA: TGTGCCAGCCTGCTACAGGGAACCTACGAGCAGTACTTC
CDR3: CASLLQGTYEQYF

J: TRBJ1-1
D: NA
V: TRBV5-1
size: NA
DNA: TGCGCCAGCATTCCCGAGGGAACTGAAGCTTTCTTT
CDR3: CASIPEGTEAFF

J: TRBJ2-1
D: NA
V: TRBV20-1
size: many
DNA: TGCAGTGCTAGAGACCCCCGGCTTCAATTTATTAACAATGAGCAGTTCTTC
CDR3: CSARDPRLQFINNEQFF

J: TRBJ2-3
D: TRBD2
V: TRBV29-1
size: NA
DNA: TGCAGCGTTGACGGAACCCTTCCGGGAGGGCCAGATACGCAGTATTTT
CDR3: CSVDGTLPGGPDTQYF

J: TRBJ2-5
D: TRBD2
V: TRBV5-1
size: few
DNA: TGCGCCAGCAGCTTGACTAGCGGGTTAGAGACCCAGTACTTC
CDR3: CASSLTSGLETQYF

J: TRBJ1-6
D: TRBD1
V: TRBV10-2
size: few
DNA: TGCGCCAGCAGTGAGGGACCGGGACAGGGAGGATCCTATAATTCACCCCTCCACTTT
CDR3: CASSEGPGQGGSYNSPLHF

J: TRBJ2-5
D: NA
V: TRBV7-9
size: few
DNA: TGTGCCAGCAGCTTAAGGTCCTTGGAGACCCAGTACTTC
CDR3: CASSLRSLETQYF

J: TRBJ2-7
D: TRBD2
V: TRBV9
size: NA
DNA: TGTGCCAGCAGCCCCCAAGCGGGAGGATTGGAGGAGCAGTACTTC
CDR3: CASSPQAGGLEEQYF

J: TRBJ2-1
D: NA
V: TRBV7-3
size: NA
DNA: TGTGCCAGCAGCATGCGTACAGGGAGCCAAGTGTACAATGAGCAGTTCTTC
CDR3: CASSMRTGSQVYNEQFF

J: TRBJ2-1
D: NA
V: TRBV20-1
size: NA
DNA: TGCAGTGTCGGTCATAGCTCCTACAATGAGCAGTTCTTC
CDR3: CSVGHSSYNEQFF

J: TRBJ1-1
D: NA
V: TRBV19
size: NA
DNA: TGTGCCAGTAGTATTCAGGGGATCGGAGCTTTCTTT
CDR3: CASSIQGIGAFF

J: TRBJ2-5
D: NA
V: TRBV2
size: NA
DNA: TGTGCCAGCAGTGAGAGCGAGACCCAGTACTTC
CDR3: CASSESETQYF

J: TRBJ2-2
D: NA
V: TRBV28
size: many
DNA: TGTGCCAGCAGTTCAATCCCGCCCGGGACTGCCGGGGAGCTGTTTTTT
CDR3: CASSSIPPGTAGELFF

J: TRBJ2-1
D: TRBD2
V: TRBV29-1
size: few
DNA: TGCAGCGGTTCTAGCGGGAGGGAGACGCAGTTCTTC
CDR3: CSGSSGRETQFF

J: TRBJ1-1
D: TRBD1
V: TRBV5-1
size: NA
DNA: TGCGCCAGCAGCACGGACAGGGGAGGGACTGAAGCTTTCTTT
CDR3: CASSTDRGGTEAFF

J: TRBJ2-2
D: NA
V: TRBV5-1
size: NA
DNA: TGCGCCAGCAGCTTTCGGACACCGAACACCGGGGAGCTGTTTTTT
CDR3: CASSFRTPNTGELFF

J: TRBJ2-5
D: NA
V: TRBV10-2
size: NA
DNA: TGCGCCAGCAGTAAAGCCCAAGAGACCCAGTACTTC
CDR3: CASSKAQETQYF

J: TRBJ2-5
D: NA
V: TRBV7-2
size: few
DNA: TGTGCCAGCAGCTTAATCCTTGGATCGTACCAAGAGACCCAGTACTTC
CDR3: CASSLILGSYQETQYF

J: TRBJ1-4
D: NA
V: TRBV29-1
size: few
DNA: TGCAGCGTTGTGGTTTGGGGGGGAGAAAAACTGTTTTTT
CDR3: CSVVVWGGEKLFF

J: TRBJ2-7
D: TRBD1
V: TRBV20-1
size: many
DNA: TGCAGTGCTAGCCCAGGGGGCGGGTACGAGCAGTACTTC
CDR3: CSASPGGGYEQYF

J: TRBJ2-5
D: NA
V: TRBV7-2
size: NA
DNA: TGTGCCAGCAGCTTATCGGCTTGGACAGTAGAGGGGGAGACCCAGTACTTC
CDR3: CASSLSAWTVEGETQYF

J: TRBJ1-2
D: TRBD1
V: TRBV10-3
size: NA
DNA: TGTGCCATCAGAGACCGGGACAGGGACTATGGCTACACCTTC
CDR3: CAIRDRDRDYGYTF

J: TRBJ1-5
D: NA
V: TRBV27
size: few
DNA: TGTGCCAGCAGTTTAATCGCTAGCAATCAGCCCCAGCATTTT
CDR3: CASSLIASNQPQHF

J: TRBJ2-7
D: NA
V: TRBV20-1
size: NA
DNA: TGCAGTGCTTGGTCGACGGATACCTACGAGCAGTACTTC
CDR3: CSAWSTDTYEQYF

J: TRBJ2-1
D: NA
V: TRBV10-2
size: once
DNA: TGCGCCAGCAGTGGCAAAAGCGGAGGGTGGGAGAATGAGCAGTTCTTC
CDR3: CASSGKSGGWENEQFF

J: TRBJ2-7
D: TRBD1
V: TRBV13
size: few
DNA: TGTGCCAGCAGCCCCGGGACAGGAGGTGCCTACGAGCAGTACTTC
CDR3: CASSPGTGGAYEQYF

J: TRBJ2-3
D: NA
V: TRBV29-1
size: many
DNA: TGCAGCATCAGGACTACCGCTAGCACAGATACGCAGTATTTT
CDR3: CSIRTTASTDTQYF

J: TRBJ2-7
D: NA
V: TRBV30
size: NA
DNA: TGTGCCTGGTGGGACCCAGGGGTCTCCTACGAGCAGTACTTC
CDR3: CAWWDPGVSYEQYF

J: TRBJ2-7
D: NA
V: TRBV20-1
size: few
DNA: TGCAGTGCCAGACGGGACGGGTCCTACGAGCAGTACTTC
CDR3: CSARRDGSYEQYF

J: TRBJ2-1
D: NA
V: TRBV5-6
size: few
DNA: TGTGCCAGCAGCTTGGAGGTTAGCGGAAATGAGCAGTTCTTC
CDR3: CASSLEVSGNEQFF